These 13 T cell receptor beta chains came from one sample sequenced in a study of blood T cell repertoires in COVID-19. TCRdb's table, derived via immunoSEQ multiplex PCR, lists solely in-frame clones and lacks some. The table records over 150,000 clones, roughly 84% of them present only once. Sequenced: PBMCs or T cells enriched from blood (not recorded which). The source of these receptors is a woman in her 30s who had recovered from COVID-19.

This clone was recorded once. The J gene is TRBJ1-5, the V gene TRBV7-8, with D tentatively TRBD1 (5 bases). Germline-derived CDR1 and CDR2 are SGHVS and FQNEAQ. Trimming removed 8 bases at V and 4 bases at J, with 15 bases between. The CDR3 sequence is 14 residues long. The DNA for the CDR3 is TGTGCCAGCGCATCGCCCCCAGGGAATCAGCCCCAGCATTTT. It yields the protein CASASPPGNQPQHF.

The rearrangement uses TRBV6-9 and TRBJ2-3, with TRBD1 matching 9 bases. The CDR3 loop spans 15 amino acids. The V and J ends lost 6 bases and 5 bases, in that order; junction bases with no gene match: 9. CDR1 and CDR2 from the germline V gene are MNHGY and SVAAGI. The CDR3 sequence: CASRSGTGQVDTQYF. In DNA, the CDR3 is TGTGCCAGCAGATCCGGGACAGGGCAAGTAGATACGCAGTATTTT.

The chain couples TRBV5-1 to TRBJ2-7; 7 bases align to TRBD1. The CDR3 runs 14 residues. The ends lost 4 bases at V and 2 bases at J; junction bases unmatched: 6. In germline, CDR1 is SGHRS, CDR2 YFSETQ. The CDR3 nucleotides are TGCGCCAGCAGCCCGACCGGGACAGCCTACGAGCAGTACTTC. It codes for CASSPTGTAYEQYF.

This chain joins TRBV4-1 and TRBJ1-5, with D maybe TRBD1 (5 bases). CDR3 length equals 14 residues. Trimming removed 6 bases at V and 1 base at J, with 10 bases between. Germline loops: CDR1 MGHRA, CDR2 YSYEKL. CDR3 amino acids: CASRDGGSNQPQHF. Written as DNA, the CDR3 is TGCGCCAGCAGGGACGGGGGAAGCAATCAGCCCCAGCATTTT.

J is TRBJ1-2 and V is TRBV28; 9 nucleotides align to TRBD1. Trimming took 4 bases from V and 5 from J; bases not matched to a gene: 11. This CDR3 has 16 residues. In germline, CDR1 is MDHEN, CDR2 SYDVKM. DNA for the CDR3: TGTGCCAGCAGTTCAACAGGGGGCGCCTCTCGGTATGGCTACACCTTC. Amino acid sequence: CASSSTGGASRYGYTF.

This sequence joins TRBV4-1 and TRBJ1-3; the D gene is possibly TRBD1 (6 bases). The CDR3 runs 14 residues. In germline, CDR1 is MGHRA, CDR2 YSYEKL. Trimming shortened V by 5 bases and J by 2 bases, and 10 bases separated the two germline ends. CDR3 in amino acids: CASSWTDTGNTIYF. CDR3 nucleotides: TGCGCCAGCAGCTGGACAGACACTGGAAACACCATATATTTT.

The chain combines TRBV11-2 with TRBJ1-6; perhaps TRBD1 as D (6 bases). The ends were cut back, 2 bases at V and 0 bases at J, with 17 bases in the middle. From germline, CDR1 is SGHAT and CDR2 FQNNGV. The CDR3 sequence is 19 residues long. In DNA form, the CDR3 reads TGTGCCAGCAGCTTAAAAGGGGGGGGCAGAAGCTCCTATAATTCACCCCTCCACTTT. It translates to CASSLKGGGRSSYNSPLHF.

The chain uses TRBV12-3 or TRBV12-4 and TRBJ1-2; D uncertain. The CDR3 totals 12 residues. Trimming stripped 3 bases from V and 4 bases from J, with 6 bases between. The CDR3 here is CASSFGGYGYTF. CDR3 nucleotide sequence: TGTGCCAGCAGTTTTGGCGGCTATGGCTACACCTTC.

The CDR3 is CATSDLRLSTDTQYF. CDR3 coding DNA: TGTGCCACCAGTGATTTGCGTCTTTCGACAGATACGCAGTATTTT. V and J are TRBV24-1 and TRBJ2-3, with D uncertain. CDR3 length equals 15 residues. CDR1 and CDR2 (germline): KGHDR, SFDVKD. The V and J ends lost 0 bases and 3 bases respectively, with 9 bases between them.

The rearrangement joins TRBV5-1 to TRBJ2-3; 10 nucleotides line up with TRBD2. The CDR3 is 15 amino acids. Germline V gene sequence: CDR1 SGHRS, CDR2 YFSETQ. Germline trimming cut 1 base from V and 4 bases from J; bases unmatched to any gene: 3. CDR3 in amino acids: CASSLISGRADTQYF. DNA of the CDR3: TGCGCCAGCAGCTTGATCAGCGGGAGGGCAGATACGCAGTATTTT.

Here the CDR3 reads CATSRGYRDGYTF. CDR3 DNA: TGTGCCACCAGCAGAGGGTACAGGGATGGCTACACCTTC. The V gene is TRBV15, the J gene TRBJ1-2; maybe TRBD1 (6 bases). V lost 1 base, J lost 6 bases, and 9 bases lay in between. This CDR3 spans 13 amino acids. Germline V gene data show CDR1 as LNHNV and CDR2 as YYDKDF (reference sequence).

The chain employs TRBV12-3 or TRBV12-4 and TRBJ2-7, with D unclear. The CDR3 spans 12 residues. V lost 6 bases to trimming and J lost 3 bases, with 9 bases between them. The CDR3, as DNA: TGTGCCAGCAGCAGAGGTCACTACGAGCAGTACTTC. Protein product: CASSRGHYEQYF.

The J gene is TRBJ1-1, the V gene TRBV7-3; D perhaps matches TRBD1 (5 bases). Deletions cut 6 bases from V and 3 bases from J, with 11 bases between. The germline V gene encodes CDR1 SGHTA and CDR2 FQGTGA. CDR3 size: 13 residues. CDR3 residues: CASRIGGDTEAFF. The CDR3 DNA reads as TGTGCCAGCAGAATCGGGGGGGACACTGAAGCTTTCTTT.